This section outlines one T cell receptor (beta chain) sequence together with its context. CDR1 is MDHEN and CDR2 is SYDVKM in the germline V gene. The CDR3 sequence is 15 residues long. V was shortened by 2 bases and J by 2 bases, with 12 bases between the two germline ends. The data stem from a study of T cell changes during pregnancy in multiple sclerosis. The protocol was immunoSEQ multiplex PCR, while the TCRdb copy is restricted to in-frame clones and leaves out a portion. The sample records some 100,000 clones, around nine tenths being singletons. This TCR came from a female donor with multiple sclerosis, enrolled in a pregnancy study. The chain employs TRBV28 and TRBJ1-1, with D maybe TRBD1 (6 bases). The sequences come from peripheral blood, collected in the second trimester of pregnancy. CDR3 amino acids: CASSLLGRGNTEAFF. In DNA, the CDR3 is TGTGCCAGCAGTTTACTAGGCAGGGGAAACACTGAAGCTTTCTTT.